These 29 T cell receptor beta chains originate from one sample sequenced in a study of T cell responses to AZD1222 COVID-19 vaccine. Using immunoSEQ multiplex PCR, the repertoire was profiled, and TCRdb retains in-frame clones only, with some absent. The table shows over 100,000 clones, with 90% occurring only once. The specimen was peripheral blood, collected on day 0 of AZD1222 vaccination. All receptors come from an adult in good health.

The CDR3, as DNA: TGCGCCAGCAGCTTGGTCCCCGGGAATTATGGCTACACCTTC. Translated, it gives CASSLVPGNYGYTF. The V call is TRBV5-1, the J call TRBJ1-2; no clear D gene. The germline gives CDR1 SGHRS, CDR2 YFSETQ. With 0 bases removed from V and 5 bases from J, the gap between germline ends came to 11 bases. The CDR3 is 14 amino acids.

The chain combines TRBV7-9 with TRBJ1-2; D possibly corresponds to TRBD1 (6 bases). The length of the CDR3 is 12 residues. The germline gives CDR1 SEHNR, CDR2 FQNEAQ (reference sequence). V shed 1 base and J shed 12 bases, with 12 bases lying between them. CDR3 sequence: CASSLDDRPHTF. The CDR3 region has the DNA TGTGCCAGCAGCTTAGACGACAGGCCGCACACCTTC.

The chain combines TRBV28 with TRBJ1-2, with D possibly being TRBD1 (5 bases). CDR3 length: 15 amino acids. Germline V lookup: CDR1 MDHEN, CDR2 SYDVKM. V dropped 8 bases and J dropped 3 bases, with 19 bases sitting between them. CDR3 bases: TGTGCCAGCGTAGTCGGGGGGTTGGGGGACTATGGCTACACCTTC. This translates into CASVVGGLGDYGYTF.

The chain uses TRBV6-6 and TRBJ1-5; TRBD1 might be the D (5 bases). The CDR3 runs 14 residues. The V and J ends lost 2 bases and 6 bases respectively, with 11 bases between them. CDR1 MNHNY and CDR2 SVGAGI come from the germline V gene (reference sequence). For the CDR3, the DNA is TGTGCCAGCAGTTACCGGGGGGTTGGTCAGCCCCAGCATTTT. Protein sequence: CASSYRGVGQPQHF.

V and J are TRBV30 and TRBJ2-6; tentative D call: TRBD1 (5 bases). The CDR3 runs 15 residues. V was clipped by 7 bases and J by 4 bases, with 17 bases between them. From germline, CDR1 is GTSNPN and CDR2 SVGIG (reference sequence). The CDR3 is CASIPGRAGANVLTF. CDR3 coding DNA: TGTGCCTCCATTCCGGGCAGGGCCGGGGCCAACGTCCTGACTTTC.

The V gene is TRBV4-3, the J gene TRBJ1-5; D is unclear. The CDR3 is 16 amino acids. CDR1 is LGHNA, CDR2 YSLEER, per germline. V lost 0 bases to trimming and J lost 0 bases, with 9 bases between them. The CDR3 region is CASSQDRSYSNQPQHF. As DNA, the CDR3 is TGCGCCAGCAGCCAAGATAGAAGTTATAGCAATCAGCCCCAGCATTTT.

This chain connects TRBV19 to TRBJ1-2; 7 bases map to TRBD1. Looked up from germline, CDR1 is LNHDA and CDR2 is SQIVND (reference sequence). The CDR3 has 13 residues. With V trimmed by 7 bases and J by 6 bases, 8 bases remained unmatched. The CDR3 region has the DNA TGTGCCAGTAACCCGGGAGGGACAGATGGCTACACCTTC. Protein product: CASNPGGTDGYTF. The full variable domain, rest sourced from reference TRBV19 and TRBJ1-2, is DGGITQSPKYLFRKEGQNVTLSCEQNLNHDAMYWYRQDPGQGLRLIYYSQIVNDFQKGDIAEGYSVSREKKESFPLTVTSAQKNPTAFYLCASNPGGTDGYTFGSGTRLTVV.

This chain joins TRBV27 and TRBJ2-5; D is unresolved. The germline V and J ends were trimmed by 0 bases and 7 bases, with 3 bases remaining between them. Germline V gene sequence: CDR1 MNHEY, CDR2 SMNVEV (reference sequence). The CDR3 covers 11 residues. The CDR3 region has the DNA TGTGCCAGCAGTTTATCCGGGACCCAGTACTTC. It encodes CASSLSGTQYF.

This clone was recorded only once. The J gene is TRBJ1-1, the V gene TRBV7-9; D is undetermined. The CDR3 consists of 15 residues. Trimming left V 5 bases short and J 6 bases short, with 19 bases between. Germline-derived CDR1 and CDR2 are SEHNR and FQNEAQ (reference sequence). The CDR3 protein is CASSQSRLSYSEAFF. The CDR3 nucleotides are TGTGCCAGCAGCCAGTCCCGGCTAAGCTACTCTGAAGCTTTCTTT.

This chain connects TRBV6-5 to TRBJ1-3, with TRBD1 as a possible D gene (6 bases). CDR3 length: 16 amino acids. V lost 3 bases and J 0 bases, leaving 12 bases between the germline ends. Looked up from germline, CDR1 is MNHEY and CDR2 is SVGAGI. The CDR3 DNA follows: TGTGCCAGCAGTTATAACGGACAGAGCTCTGGAAACACCATATATTTT. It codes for CASSYNGQSSGNTIYF.

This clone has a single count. The CDR3 DNA reads TGTGCCAGTAGTATCATTCGTGGGACAGGCTTCTACGAGCAGTACTTC. Translated, it gives CASSIIRGTGFYEQYF. This chain joins TRBV19 and TRBJ2-7; 8 bases are a match to TRBD1. After removal of 3 bases from V and 3 bases from J, the junction contained 10 bases not matched to a gene. Germline CDR1 is LNHDA and CDR2 is SQIVND (reference sequence). CDR3 size: 16 residues.

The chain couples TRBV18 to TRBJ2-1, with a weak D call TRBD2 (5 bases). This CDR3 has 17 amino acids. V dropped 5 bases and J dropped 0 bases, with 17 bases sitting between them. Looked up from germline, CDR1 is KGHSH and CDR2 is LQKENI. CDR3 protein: CASSDDKRRRSYNEQFF. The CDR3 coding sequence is TGTGCCAGCTCAGATGACAAGCGGAGACGCTCCTACAATGAGCAGTTCTTC.

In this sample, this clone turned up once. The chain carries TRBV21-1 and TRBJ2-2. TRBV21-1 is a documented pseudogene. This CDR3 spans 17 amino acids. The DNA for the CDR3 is TGTGCCAGCAGCCACATGGATGACCGATTCAACACCGGGGAGCTGTTTTTT. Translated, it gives CASSHMDDRFNTGELFF.

CDR3: CASSLGTSSGNTIYF. The CDR3 nucleotides are TGCGCCAGCAGCTTGGGGACATCGTCTGGAAACACCATATATTTT. The gene calls are TRBV5-1 and TRBJ1-3, with D tentatively TRBD1 (5 bases). This CDR3 spans 15 amino acids. Germline loops: CDR1 SGHRS, CDR2 YFSETQ. V dropped 0 bases and J dropped 1 base, with 8 bases sitting between them. The complete variable domain, with remaining parts taken from reference TRBV5-1 and TRBJ1-3, reads KAGVTQTPRYLIKTRGQQVTLSCSPISGHRSVSWYQQTPGQGLQFLFEYFSETQRNKGNFPGRFSGRQFSNSRSEMNVSTLELGDSALYLCASSLGTSSGNTIYFGEGSWLTVV.

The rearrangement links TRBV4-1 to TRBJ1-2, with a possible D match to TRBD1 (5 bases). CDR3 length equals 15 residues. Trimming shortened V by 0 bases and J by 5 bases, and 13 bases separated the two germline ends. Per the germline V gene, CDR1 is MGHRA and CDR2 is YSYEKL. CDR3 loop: CASSQEPGTAYGYTF. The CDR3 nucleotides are TGCGCCAGCAGCCAAGAACCCGGGACCGCGTATGGCTACACCTTC.

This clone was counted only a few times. The CDR3 spells CASSQARGAGVSAFF. The DNA of the CDR3 is TGTGCCAGCAGCCAAGCCAGAGGGGCTGGGGTGTCAGCTTTCTTT. The chain joins TRBV14 to TRBJ1-1, with D possibly being TRBD1 (5 bases). Trimming cost V 1 base and J 10 bases, with 19 bases left between them. Germline CDR1 SGHDN, CDR2 FVKESK. The CDR3 runs to 15 residues. Full variable domain (outside the CDR3, taken from reference TRBV14 and TRBJ1-1): EAGVTQFPSHSVIEKGQTVTLRCDPISGHDNLYWYRRVMGKEIKFLLHFVKESKQDESGMPNNRFLAERTGGTYSTLKVQPAELEDSGVYFCASSQARGAGVSAFFGQGTRLTVV.

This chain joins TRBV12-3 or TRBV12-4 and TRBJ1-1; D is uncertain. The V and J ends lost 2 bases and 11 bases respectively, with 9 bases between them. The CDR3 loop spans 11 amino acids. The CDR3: CASSLIRAAFF. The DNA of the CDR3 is TGTGCCAGCAGTTTAATCCGGGCGGCTTTCTTT.

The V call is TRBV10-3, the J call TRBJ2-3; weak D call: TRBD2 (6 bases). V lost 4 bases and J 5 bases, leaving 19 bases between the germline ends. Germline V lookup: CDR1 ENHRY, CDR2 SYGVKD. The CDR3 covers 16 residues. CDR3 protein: CAISGGTVPYRDTQYF. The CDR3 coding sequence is TGTGCCATCAGTGGGGGGACTGTGCCTTATCGAGATACGCAGTATTTT.

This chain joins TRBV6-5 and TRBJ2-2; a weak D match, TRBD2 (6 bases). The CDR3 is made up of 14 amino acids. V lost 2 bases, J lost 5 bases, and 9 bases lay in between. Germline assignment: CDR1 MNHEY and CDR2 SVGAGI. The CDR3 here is CASSYTAGTGELFF. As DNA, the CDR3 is TGTGCCAGCAGTTACACCGCGGGGACCGGGGAGCTGTTTTTT.

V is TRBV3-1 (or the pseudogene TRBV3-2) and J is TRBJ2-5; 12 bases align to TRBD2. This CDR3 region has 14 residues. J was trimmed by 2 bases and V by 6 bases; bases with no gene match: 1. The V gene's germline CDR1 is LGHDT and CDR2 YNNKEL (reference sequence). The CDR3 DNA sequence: TGTGCCAGCAGTGGACTAGCGGGACAAGAGACCCAGTACTTC. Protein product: CASSGLAGQETQYF.

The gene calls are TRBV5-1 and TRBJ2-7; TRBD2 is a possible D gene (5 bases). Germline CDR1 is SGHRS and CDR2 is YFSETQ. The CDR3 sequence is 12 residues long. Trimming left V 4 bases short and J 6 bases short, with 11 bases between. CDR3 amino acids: CASSLGSGEQYF. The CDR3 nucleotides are TGCGCCAGCAGCCTGGGAAGCGGCGAGCAGTACTTC.

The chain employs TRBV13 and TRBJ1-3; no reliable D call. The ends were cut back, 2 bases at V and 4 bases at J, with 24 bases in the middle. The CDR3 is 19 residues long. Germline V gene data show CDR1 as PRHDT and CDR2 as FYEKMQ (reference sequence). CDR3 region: CASSLTPSLEGVSGNTIYF. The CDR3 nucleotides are TGTGCCAGCAGCTTAACCCCCTCCTTGGAGGGCGTATCGGGAAACACCATATATTTT.

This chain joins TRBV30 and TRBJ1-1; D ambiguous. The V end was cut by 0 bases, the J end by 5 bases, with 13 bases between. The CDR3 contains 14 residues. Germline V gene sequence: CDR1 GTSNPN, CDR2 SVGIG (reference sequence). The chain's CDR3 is CAWSVEGRGTEAFF. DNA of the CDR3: TGTGCCTGGAGTGTGGAGGGTCGGGGAACTGAAGCTTTCTTT.

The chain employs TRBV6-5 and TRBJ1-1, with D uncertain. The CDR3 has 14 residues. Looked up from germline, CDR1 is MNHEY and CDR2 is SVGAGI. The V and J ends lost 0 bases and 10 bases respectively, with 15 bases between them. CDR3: CASSYSGAFFGAFF. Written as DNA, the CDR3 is TGTGCCAGCAGTTACTCGGGCGCCTTCTTCGGAGCTTTCTTT.

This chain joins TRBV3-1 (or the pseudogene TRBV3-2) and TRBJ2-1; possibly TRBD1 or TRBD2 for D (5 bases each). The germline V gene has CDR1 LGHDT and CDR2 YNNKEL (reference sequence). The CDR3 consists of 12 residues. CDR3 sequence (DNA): TGTGCTGGGACCGACTCCTACAATGAGCAGTTCTTC. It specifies CAGTDSYNEQFF.

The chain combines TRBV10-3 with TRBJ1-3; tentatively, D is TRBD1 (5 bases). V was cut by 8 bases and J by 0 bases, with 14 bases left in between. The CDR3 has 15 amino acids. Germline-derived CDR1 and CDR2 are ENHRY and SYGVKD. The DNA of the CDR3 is TGTGCCATCCAAGGGGCTCCCTTCTCTGGAAACACCATATATTTT. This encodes CAIQGAPFSGNTIYF.

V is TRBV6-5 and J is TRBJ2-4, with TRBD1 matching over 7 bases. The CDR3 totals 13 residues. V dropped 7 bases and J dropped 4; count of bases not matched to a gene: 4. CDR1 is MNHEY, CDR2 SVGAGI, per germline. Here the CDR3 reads CASNTQGKNIQYF. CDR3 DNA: TGTGCCAGCAATACACAGGGGAAAAACATTCAGTACTTC.

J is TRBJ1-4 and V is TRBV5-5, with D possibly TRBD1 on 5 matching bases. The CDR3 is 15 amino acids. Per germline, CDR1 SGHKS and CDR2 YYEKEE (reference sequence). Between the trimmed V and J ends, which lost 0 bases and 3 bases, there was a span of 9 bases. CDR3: CASSLGGRSNEKLFF. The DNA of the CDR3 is TGTGCCAGCAGCTTGGGGGGCAGGTCTAATGAAAAACTGTTTTTT.

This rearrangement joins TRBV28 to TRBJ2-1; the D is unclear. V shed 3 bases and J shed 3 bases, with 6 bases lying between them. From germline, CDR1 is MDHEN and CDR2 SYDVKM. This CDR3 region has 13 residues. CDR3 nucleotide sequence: TGTGCCAGCAGTTTTAGACACTACAATGAGCAGTTCTTC. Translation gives CASSFRHYNEQFF.